The clone carrying this T cell receptor (beta chain) was detected ten times or more. Its antigen remains unidentified. Time point given: newly diagnosed GD, antithyroid drugs for less than 3 months. PBMC RNA served as the TCR library source. The data derive from a study of regulatory T cells in long-lasting Graves disease. Study observations and caveats: Persistent Graves' cases showed lower TCR diversity than newly diagnosed cases.

Arm-PCR of CDR3 regions and iRepertoire HTBI primers were used to build TCR beta libraries. Using its own MiXCR run on the multiplex PCR reads, TCRdb lists one record per CDR3 protein. The table shows over 450,000 distinct CDR3 sequences, with around 12% occurring only once. The same data also went into a second study, on T cells in Graves' hyperthyroidism and ophthalmopathy. From that report: Absence of ophthalmopathy progression within 18 months defined stable Graves' hyperthyroidism. Most thyroid clonotypes expanded above 0.001 appeared in blood too.

The sequence was collected from a woman in her thirties with Graves disease. The sample consisted of peripheral blood mononuclear cells (PBMCs), taken at new diagnosis, from a patient treated with antithyroid drugs.

CDR3: CASSLVAGVAAGELFF. The CDR3 DNA is TGTGCCAGCAGCTTAGTAGCGGGAGTGGCGGCCGGGGAGCTGTTTTTT. The rearrangement joins TRBV11-2 to TRBJ2-2, with 9 bases aligning to TRBD2. Germline V gene data show CDR1 as SGHAT and CDR2 as FQNNGV. This CDR3 is 16 amino acids long. V gave up 1 base and J gave up 6 bases; unmatched junction bases: 6.